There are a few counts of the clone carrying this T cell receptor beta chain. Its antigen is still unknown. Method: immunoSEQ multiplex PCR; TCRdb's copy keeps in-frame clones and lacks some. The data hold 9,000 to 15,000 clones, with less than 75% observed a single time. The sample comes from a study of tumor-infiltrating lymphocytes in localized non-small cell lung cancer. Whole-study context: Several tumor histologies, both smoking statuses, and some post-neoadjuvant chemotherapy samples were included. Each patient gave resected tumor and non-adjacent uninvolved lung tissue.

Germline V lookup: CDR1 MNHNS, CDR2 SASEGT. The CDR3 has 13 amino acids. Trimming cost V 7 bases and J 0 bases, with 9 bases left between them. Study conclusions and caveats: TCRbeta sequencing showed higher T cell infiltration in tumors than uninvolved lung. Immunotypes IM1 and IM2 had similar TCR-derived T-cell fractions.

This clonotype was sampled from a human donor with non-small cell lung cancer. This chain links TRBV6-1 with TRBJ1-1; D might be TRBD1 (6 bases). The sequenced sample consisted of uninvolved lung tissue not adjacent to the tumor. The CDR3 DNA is TGTGCCAGCACCGACAGGTTGAACACTGAAGCTTTCTTT. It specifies CASTDRLNTEAFF.